Listed below are T cell receptor beta chains from one sample, sequenced in a study of shared clonotypes between healthy human individuals. Sequencing used immunoSEQ multiplex PCR; TCRdb keeps in-frame clones, though not all of them. The sample contains about 1.9 million clones, over 85% of which appear only once. Sequenced: naive CD8+ T cells from PBMCs. The source is a man between 18 and 35 years old in good health. Some clones in this sample may be carry-over from other donors' samples. Both conserved end residues are part of each CDR3. The D gene is left open where the match is weak. Clone sizes are given selectively: once, few, many, or a class where the clone is expanded.

v_gene	j_gene	d_gene	abundance	CDR3aa	CDR3nt
TRBV27	TRBJ2-1	.	.	CASSLGRVGYNEQFF	TGTGCCAGCAGTTTAGGCCGGGTTGGCTACAATGAGCAGTTCTTC
TRBV7-9	TRBJ2-7	.	.	CASSLTGPRDEQYF	TGTGCCAGCAGCCTAACAGGGCCTCGGGACGAGCAGTACTTC
TRBV7-9	TRBJ1-2	.	.	CASSSTATRGYTF	TGTGCCAGCAGCTCGACCGCTACGAGGGGCTACACCTTC
TRBV13	TRBJ2-4	TRBD1	.	CASSTRTGAGNIQYF	TGTGCCAGCAGCACCCGGACAGGGGCCGGAAACATTCAGTACTTC
TRBV4-3	TRBJ2-3	.	once	CASSQDSGTSTDTQYF	TGCGCCAGCAGCCAAGACTCCGGGACTAGCACAGATACGCAGTATTTT
TRBV10-3	TRBJ1-1	.	.	CAISEVAVTEAFF	TGTGCCATCAGTGAGGTTGCGGTCACTGAAGCTTTCTTT
TRBV9	TRBJ2-7	TRBD1	.	CASSRDRSSYEQYF	TGTGCCAGCAGCCGGGACAGGAGCTCCTACGAGCAGTACTTC
TRBV7-8	TRBJ1-2	TRBD1	.	CASSSDRVWYGYTF	TGTGCCAGCAGCTCCGACAGGGTTTGGTATGGCTACACCTTC
TRBV20-1	TRBJ1-2	.	.	CSAPLGASGTF	TGCAGTGCGCCCTTGGGGGCTTCAGGGACCTTC
TRBV11-1	TRBJ2-2	.	.	CASSPRLREKEGGELFF	TGTGCCAGCAGCCCCCGTTTGAGGGAGAAGGAGGGCGGGGAGCTGTTTTTT
TRBV28	TRBJ1-3	.	.	CASSPVGRGLSGNTIYF	TGTGCCAGCAGCCCAGTAGGGAGGGGACTCTCTGGAAACACCATATATTTT
TRBV27	TRBJ1-2	.	.	CASSLSPPYGYTF	TGTGCCAGCAGTTTAAGCCCCCCCTATGGCTACACCTTC